These 16 T cell receptor beta chains came from one sample sequenced in a study of blood T cell repertoires in COVID-19 (dated by TCRdb to 2018 to 2020). Library preparation used the immunoSEQ multiplex PCR assay. This is the immuneACCESS table as TCRdb keeps it, with only in-frame sequences that have V and J called. A part of the clones is gone; compared with another copy, unresolved V genes explain less than half, and the rest is unexplained. The sample data list 25,000 to 40,000 clones, and 85% of these were observed just once. Approximately 7% of the sample goes to the ten largest clones. The sequencing sample was made of peripheral blood. All receptors come from a human donor in a cohort sampled during active COVID-19.

The chain is built from TRBV11-2 and TRBJ1-3; 7 nucleotides match TRBD1. Germline loops: CDR1 SGHAT, CDR2 FQNNGV. The V and J ends lost 4 bases and 0 bases, in that order; junction bases with no gene match: 6. The CDR3 has 16 residues. The CDR3 sequence: CASSWDSAYSGNTIYF. The CDR3 DNA follows: TGTGCCAGCAGCTGGGACAGTGCTTACTCTGGAAACACCATATATTTT.

The genes are TRBV18 and TRBJ2-3; D uncertain. V was pared by 3 bases and J by 2 bases, with 12 bases between. CDR3 size: 15 residues. Germline CDR1 reads KGHSH; CDR2 reads LQKENI. This CDR3 reads CASSPLGNPTDTQYF. For the CDR3, the DNA is TGTGCCAGCTCACCCTTGGGCAATCCCACAGATACGCAGTATTTT. Based on the CDR3 plus reference TRBV18 and TRBJ2-3, the full variable domain is NAGVMQNPRHLVRRRGQEARLRCSPMKGHSHVYWYRQLPEEGLKFMVYLQKENIIDESGMPKERFSAEFPKEGPSILRIQQVVRGDSAAYFCASSPLGNPTDTQYFGPGTRLTVL.

The chain combines TRBV10-2 with TRBJ2-1; 12 bases fit TRBD2. Germline values: CDR1 WSHSY, CDR2 SAAADI. Unmatched junction bases numbered 6, after V lost 7 bases and J lost 8 bases. The CDR3 sequence is 14 residues long. CDR3 residues: CASTWTSGNDEQFF. CDR3 DNA sequence: TGCGCCAGCACTTGGACTAGCGGGAACGATGAGCAGTTCTTC.

The chain links TRBV2 to TRBJ2-7; D is unresolved. Trimming cost V 3 bases and J 5 bases, with 8 bases left between them. The CDR3 extends over 12 amino acids. Per the germline V gene, CDR1 is SNHLY and CDR2 is FYNNEI. This CDR3 is CASSESRHEQYF. The CDR3 DNA sequence: TGTGCCAGCAGTGAGTCGAGGCACGAGCAGTACTTC.

The genes are TRBV13 and TRBJ2-6; the match to TRBD1 covers 7 bases. The V and J ends lost 5 bases and 0 bases, in that order; junction bases with no gene match: 7. Germline CDR1 reads PRHDT; CDR2 reads FYEKMQ (reference sequence). The CDR3 is 17 amino acids. The CDR3 sequence: CASSPGTAYSGANVLTF. CDR3 DNA sequence: TGTGCCAGCAGCCCAGGGACAGCGTACTCTGGGGCCAACGTCCTGACTTTC.

J is TRBJ2-3 and V is TRBV7-9, with TRBD2 identical over 11 bases. Per germline, CDR1 SEHNR and CDR2 FQNEAQ (reference sequence). There are 17 residues in the CDR3. The V segment lost 5 bases and the J segment 3 bases; nucleotides outside the gene matches: 10. CDR3 sequence: CASSKLAGVGGTDTQYF. The CDR3 DNA reads TGTGCCAGCAGCAAACTAGCGGGAGTCGGCGGTACAGATACGCAGTATTTT.

The CDR3 reads CASSTASGQGNEKLFF. DNA of the CDR3: TGTGCCAGCAGTACGGCCTCGGGACAGGGGAATGAAAAACTGTTTTTT. The J gene is TRBJ1-4, the V gene TRBV28, with 10 bases identical to TRBD1. The germline CDR1 and CDR2 sequences are MDHEN and SYDVKM. The trim removed 5 bases at V and 5 bases at J, leaving 8 bases unmatched. This CDR3 spans 16 amino acids.

The J gene is TRBJ2-1, the V gene TRBV6-5; tentative D call: TRBD1 (5 bases). V was cut by 2 bases and J by 10 bases, with 9 bases left in between. CDR3 length: 12 amino acids. The germline V gene has CDR1 MNHEY and CDR2 SVGAGI. The CDR3 region has the DNA TGTGCCAGCAGTTACCAGGGTTTGGAGCAGTTCTTC. Translation gives CASSYQGLEQFF.

The J gene is TRBJ1-4, the V gene TRBV2; 7 bases match TRBD1. Trimming at V came to 8 bases and at J to 8 bases, leaving 8 bases not matched to a gene. Germline CDR1 SNHLY, CDR2 FYNNEI. The CDR3 consists of 13 residues. The CDR3 protein is CASDRDRGEKLFF. The CDR3 coding sequence is TGTGCCAGCGACCGGGACAGAGGAGAAAAACTGTTTTTT.

This chain uses TRBV6-5 with TRBJ2-7, with 9 bases lining up with TRBD1. Per germline, CDR1 MNHEY and CDR2 SVGAGI. The CDR3 is made up of 13 amino acids. The junction had 7 bases not matched to a gene; V was cut back by 8 bases and J by 5 bases. The CDR3 loop is CASSRDRADEQYF. The CDR3 DNA follows: TGTGCCAGCTCCCGGGACAGGGCGGACGAGCAGTACTTC.

This clone was counted between two and nine times. The chain joins TRBV6-6 to TRBJ1-1; D is unclear. Looked up from germline, CDR1 is MNHNY and CDR2 is SVGAGI (reference sequence). V was clipped by 8 bases and J by 0 bases, with 13 bases between them. There are 14 residues in the CDR3. CDR3 DNA: TGTGCCAGCTCAAAGGAGTTTATGAACACTGAAGCTTTCTTT. As protein: CASSKEFMNTEAFF.

This chain links TRBV5-1 with TRBJ2-1, with 7 bases fitting TRBD1. Germline CDR1 and CDR2: SGHRS and YFSETQ. This CDR3 region has 15 residues. Trimming at V came to 0 bases and at J to 5 bases, leaving 5 bases not matched to a gene. CDR3: CASSLVQGVHNEQFF. The CDR3 region has the DNA TGCGCCAGCAGCTTGGTGCAGGGGGTACACAATGAGCAGTTCTTC. The complete variable domain, with remaining parts taken from reference TRBV5-1 and TRBJ2-1, reads KAGVTQTPRYLIKTRGQQVTLSCSPISGHRSVSWYQQTPGQGLQFLFEYFSETQRNKGNFPGRFSGRQFSNSRSEMNVSTLELGDSALYLCASSLVQGVHNEQFFGPGTRLTVL.

This chain joins TRBV27 and TRBJ2-5; D might be TRBD2 (5 bases). The V gene's germline CDR1 is MNHEY and CDR2 SMNVEV (reference sequence). The CDR3 extends over 15 amino acids. Trimming left V 0 bases short and J 1 base short, with 9 bases between. DNA for the CDR3: TGTGCCAGCAGTTTATCCGGGATACCCCAAGAGACCCAGTACTTC. The encoded protein is CASSLSGIPQETQYF.

CDR3 bases: TGTGCCAGCAGTCCCCGGCCGGGGTTAGAGAGTTCACCCCTCCACTTT. It yields the protein CASSPRPGLESSPLHF. The chain joins TRBV5-5 to TRBJ1-6; D is ambiguous. This CDR3 is 16 amino acids long. V was clipped by 5 bases and J by 9 bases, with 21 bases between them. The germline CDR1 and CDR2 sequences are SGHKS and YYEKEE (reference sequence).

This clone was counted a few times. The V gene is TRBV6-5, the J gene TRBJ1-1; D call uncertain. Germline assignment: CDR1 MNHEY and CDR2 SVGAGI. The CDR3 is 15 amino acids. Trimming cost V 6 bases and J 1 base, with 15 bases left between them. CDR3 sequence (DNA): TGTGCCAGCAGCCTTGATGTTGCACAGAACACTGAAGCTTTCTTT. Translating it yields CASSLDVAQNTEAFF.

The chain combines TRBV2 with TRBJ1-1; tentative D call: TRBD1 (5 bases). CDR1 is SNHLY and CDR2 is FYNNEI in the germline V gene. Between the trimmed V and J ends, which lost 6 bases and 0 bases, there was a span of 5 bases. The CDR3 is 12 amino acids. The CDR3 loop is CASRTVNTEAFF. The CDR3 nucleotides are TGTGCCAGCAGGACAGTGAACACTGAAGCTTTCTTT.